Listed here are 2 T cell receptor beta chains from one sample, sequenced in a study of graft-versus-host responses after intestinal transplantation. Sequencing used immunoSEQ multiplex PCR; TCRdb keeps in-frame clones, though not all of them. Of about 81,000 clones in the sample, about 89% are singletons; the top ten hold approximately 0.34%. What these receptors recognize is not known. Material: unstimulated CD4+ T cells sorted from spleen or lymph node cells, obtained before intestinal transplant. The receptors were sampled from a human donor who received an intestinal transplant.

V is TRBV30 and J is TRBJ2-2; TRBD2 is a possible D gene (5 bases). The V end lost 0 bases, the J end lost 5 bases, and 7 bases lay between the germline ends. The CDR3 sequence is 13 residues long. In germline, CDR1 is GTSNPN, CDR2 SVGIG (reference sequence). The CDR3 sequence is CAWSVGGTGELFF. CDR3 DNA: TGTGCCTGGAGTGTAGGAGGAACCGGGGAGCTGTTTTTT.

The chain has TRBV2 and TRBJ2-3; no reliable D call. This CDR3 spans 15 amino acids. The V end lost 4 bases, the J end lost 4 bases, and 15 bases lay between the germline ends. The germline CDR1 and CDR2 sequences are SNHLY and FYNNEI. The CDR3 loop is CASSAEVTPPDTQYF. The CDR3 DNA reads TGTGCCAGCAGTGCCGAAGTGACTCCCCCAGATACGCAGTATTTT. The full variable domain, in which reference TRBV2 and TRBJ2-3 provide the parts outside the CDR3, is EPEVTQTPSHQVTQMGQEVILRCVPISNHLYFYWYRQILGQKVEFLVSFYNNEISEKSEIFDDQFSVERPDGSNFTLKIRSTKLEDSAMYFCASSAEVTPPDTQYFGPGTRLTVL.